Following are 8 T cell receptor beta chains from one sample sequenced in a study of blood T cells in healthy people across ages. The second PCR ran roughly 6 to 12 cycles with a sample-barcoded 5' primer and J-beta primers. TCRdb reprocessed the 5' RACE reads with MiXCR, giving one entry per CDR3 protein. The sample has fewer than 1.5 million distinct CDR3 sequences, roughly 45% seen once; the top ten hold roughly 7.9%. Sequenced input: blood. These receptor sequences come from a woman under 30 in good health.

The rearrangement joins TRBV2 to TRBJ2-1; 8 nucleotides agree with TRBD2. Germline lookup yields CDR1 SNHLY and CDR2 FYNNEI. V dropped 3 bases and J dropped 4; count of bases not matched to a gene: 2. The CDR3 is made up of 14 amino acids. The CDR3 region is CASSERGVYNEQFF. The DNA of the CDR3 is TGTGCCAGCAGTGAGCGGGGGGTTTACAATGAGCAGTTCTTC.

In this sample, this clonotype turned up once. The J gene is TRBJ2-1, the V gene TRBV7-6; 9 bases map to TRBD2. The end of the DNA fits TRBJ2-7 better, so the J call may be wrong. Germline V gene lookup returns CDR1 SGHVS and CDR2 FNYEAQ. The CDR3 has 14 residues. CDR3 region: CASSPLAGMGEQYF. The CDR3 DNA reads as TGTGCCAGCAGCCCGCTAGCGGGGATGGGCGAGCAGTACTTC.

This clonotype was found a few times. J is TRBJ2-5 and V is TRBV7-9, with 8 nucleotides matching TRBD2. V shed 5 bases, J shed 4 bases, and the junction held 9 bases outside the gene matches. Germline CDR1 and CDR2: SEHNR and FQNEAQ (reference sequence). The CDR3 length is 15 residues. CDR3 region: CASSPKRERSETQYF. The CDR3 DNA follows: TGTGCCAGCAGCCCCAAGCGGGAGAGGTCAGAGACCCAGTACTTC.

The chain employs TRBV6-4 and TRBJ2-1, with D tentatively TRBD2 (5 bases). The CDR3 length is 14 residues. V was shortened by 5 bases and J by 7 bases, with 15 bases between the two germline ends. Germline CDR1 reads MRHNA; CDR2 reads SNTAGT. The DNA for the CDR3 is TGTGCCAGCAGTTCCCAACGGACTGTTAATGAGCAGTTCTTC. Translated, it gives CASSSQRTVNEQFF.

The chain couples TRBV24-1 to TRBJ2-5; D may correspond to TRBD1 or TRBD2 (6 bases each). This CDR3 contains 15 residues. Deletions cut 9 bases from V and 0 bases from J, with 16 bases between. From germline, CDR1 is KGHDR and CDR2 SFDVKD. The CDR3 sequence: CATGPRGAYQETQYF. The DNA for the CDR3 is TGTGCCACCGGTCCTAGGGGGGCCTACCAAGAGACCCAGTACTTC.

This clonotype was counted only a few times. The CDR3 loop reads CATSGQANTEAFF. The CDR3, as DNA: TGTGCCACCAGTGGACAGGCGAACACTGAAGCTTTCTTT. The chain couples TRBV24-1 to TRBJ1-1; TRBD1 might be the D (6 bases). Germline V gives CDR1 KGHDR, CDR2 SFDVKD. The CDR3 consists of 13 residues. The V and J ends lost 5 bases and 1 base respectively, with 7 bases between them.

The chain joins TRBV3-1 to TRBJ2-1; 10 bases line up with TRBD2. Germline loops: CDR1 LGHDT, CDR2 YNNKEL (reference sequence). The CDR3 covers 12 residues. Losses at the gene ends were 1 base for V and 15 bases for J; bases not matched to a gene: 3. The CDR3 bases are TGTGCCAGCAGCCAAGCGAGCGGGAGGGCGTTCTTC. Translation: CASSQASGRAFF.

This chain connects TRBV12-3 or TRBV12-4 to TRBJ1-4; D uncertain. CDR3 length: 15 amino acids. Trimming shortened V by 6 bases and J by 3 bases, and 14 bases separated the two germline ends. CDR3 nucleotides: TGTGCCAGCAGCTTGAACCGTGGACCTAATGAAAAACTGTTTTTT. As protein: CASSLNRGPNEKLFF.